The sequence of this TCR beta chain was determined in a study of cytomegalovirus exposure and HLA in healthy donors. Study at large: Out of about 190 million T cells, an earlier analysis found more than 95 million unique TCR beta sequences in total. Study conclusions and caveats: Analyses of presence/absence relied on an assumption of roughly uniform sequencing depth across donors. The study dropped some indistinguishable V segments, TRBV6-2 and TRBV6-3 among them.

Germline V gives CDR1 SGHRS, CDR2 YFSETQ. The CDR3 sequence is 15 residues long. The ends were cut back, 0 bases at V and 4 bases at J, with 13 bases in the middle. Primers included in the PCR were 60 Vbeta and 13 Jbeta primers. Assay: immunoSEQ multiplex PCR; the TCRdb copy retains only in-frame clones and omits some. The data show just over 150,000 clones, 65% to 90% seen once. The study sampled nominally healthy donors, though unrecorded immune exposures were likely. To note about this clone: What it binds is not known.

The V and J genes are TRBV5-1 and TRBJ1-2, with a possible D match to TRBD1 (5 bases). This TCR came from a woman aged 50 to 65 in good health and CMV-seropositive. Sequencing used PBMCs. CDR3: CASSLASGSVYGYTF. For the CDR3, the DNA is TGCGCCAGCAGCTTGGCTTCAGGGTCTGTCTATGGCTACACCTTC.